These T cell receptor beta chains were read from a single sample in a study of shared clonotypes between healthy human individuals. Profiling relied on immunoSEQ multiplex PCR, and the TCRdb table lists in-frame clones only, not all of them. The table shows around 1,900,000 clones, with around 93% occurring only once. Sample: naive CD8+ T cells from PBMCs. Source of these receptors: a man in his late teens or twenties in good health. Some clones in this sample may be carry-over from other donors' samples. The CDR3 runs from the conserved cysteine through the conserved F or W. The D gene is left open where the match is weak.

CDR3aa: CSVFIYEQFF
j_gene: TRBJ2-1
d_gene: .
v_gene: TRBV29-1

CDR3aa: CASRDNRGYGYTF
j_gene: TRBJ1-2
d_gene: TRBD1
v_gene: TRBV28

CDR3aa: CASSPTESLAGEEYNEQFF
j_gene: TRBJ2-1
d_gene: TRBD2
v_gene: TRBV7-6

CDR3aa: CATGQLAGANVLTF
j_gene: TRBJ2-6
d_gene: .
v_gene: TRBV27

CDR3aa: CASSPGLAGDTQYF
j_gene: TRBJ2-3
d_gene: TRBD2
v_gene: TRBV7-3

CDR3aa: CASSLLEGPEAFF
j_gene: TRBJ1-1
d_gene: .
v_gene: TRBV7-9

CDR3aa: CASSPATSSYEQYF
j_gene: TRBJ2-7
d_gene: .
v_gene: TRBV5-4

CDR3aa: CATTPRVGYYGYTF
j_gene: TRBJ1-2
d_gene: .
v_gene: TRBV27

CDR3aa: CASSVNRAGANVLTF
j_gene: TRBJ2-6
d_gene: .
v_gene: TRBV9

CDR3aa: CASSLGLAGGVDTQYF
j_gene: TRBJ2-3
d_gene: TRBD2
v_gene: TRBV28

CDR3aa: CAITDSGNTIYF
j_gene: TRBJ1-3
d_gene: .
v_gene: TRBV10-3

CDR3aa: CASSAPGQGLREQYF
j_gene: TRBJ2-7
d_gene: TRBD1
v_gene: TRBV7-9

CDR3aa: CASSETGNTYGYTF
j_gene: TRBJ1-2
d_gene: .
v_gene: TRBV6-5

CDR3aa: CASSLELTGTSAYNEQFF
j_gene: TRBJ2-1
d_gene: TRBD2
v_gene: TRBV5-4

CDR3aa: CASRSGPRRSYNEQFF
j_gene: TRBJ2-1
d_gene: .
v_gene: TRBV28

CDR3aa: CASSLVRGAISGNTIYF
j_gene: TRBJ1-3
d_gene: .
v_gene: TRBV28

CDR3aa: CASSFAGPYEQYF
j_gene: TRBJ2-7
d_gene: .
v_gene: TRBV5-1

CDR3aa: CSVAGGPYEQYF
j_gene: TRBJ2-7
d_gene: .
v_gene: TRBV29-1

CDR3aa: CASSPNSYEQYF
j_gene: TRBJ2-7
d_gene: .
v_gene: TRBV5-6

CDR3aa: CASSLDRGAGTEAFF
j_gene: TRBJ1-1
d_gene: .
v_gene: TRBV5-1

CDR3aa: CASSEWGLADIYEQYF
j_gene: TRBJ2-7
d_gene: TRBD2
v_gene: TRBV2

CDR3aa: CASCHRESTEAFF
j_gene: TRBJ1-1
d_gene: .
v_gene: TRBV19

CDR3aa: CASSSPTSGWPYEQYF
j_gene: TRBJ2-7
d_gene: TRBD2
v_gene: TRBV13

CDR3aa: CASSDYRRPGGYTF
j_gene: TRBJ1-2
d_gene: .
v_gene: TRBV2

CDR3aa: CASIRTVLSYNEQFF
j_gene: TRBJ2-1
d_gene: .
v_gene: TRBV28

CDR3aa: CASSSPVSERTDTQYF
j_gene: TRBJ2-3
d_gene: .
v_gene: TRBV5-1

CDR3aa: CASSLRLGEAYNEQFF
j_gene: TRBJ2-1
d_gene: .
v_gene: TRBV5-6

CDR3aa: CASSQVYLGEVNEQFF
j_gene: TRBJ2-1
d_gene: .
v_gene: TRBV4-1

CDR3aa: CASSFDRGLSTEAFF
j_gene: TRBJ1-1
d_gene: .
v_gene: TRBV28

CDR3aa: CASSSGVIDGYTF
j_gene: TRBJ1-2
d_gene: .
v_gene: TRBV7-9

CDR3aa: CAISEGHTYEQYF
j_gene: TRBJ2-7
d_gene: .
v_gene: TRBV10-3

CDR3aa: CASSHTGTAQETQYF
j_gene: TRBJ2-5
d_gene: TRBD1
v_gene: TRBV7-9

CDR3aa: CASSFRDRGPYEQYF
j_gene: TRBJ2-7
d_gene: TRBD1
v_gene: TRBV27

CDR3aa: CASSKGKERSEKLFF
j_gene: TRBJ1-4
d_gene: .
v_gene: TRBV2

CDR3aa: CASSEYGDRLQETQYF
j_gene: TRBJ2-5
d_gene: TRBD1
v_gene: TRBV25-1

CDR3aa: CAISPGQPSSGNTIYF
j_gene: TRBJ1-3
d_gene: TRBD1
v_gene: TRBV10-3

CDR3aa: CASSSLGGQVTDTQYF
j_gene: TRBJ2-3
d_gene: .
v_gene: TRBV13

CDR3aa: CASSGSGGLPATDTQYF
j_gene: TRBJ2-3
d_gene: TRBD1
v_gene: TRBV7-6

CDR3aa: CASSRRDTQYF
j_gene: TRBJ2-3
d_gene: .
v_gene: TRBV14

CDR3aa: CSVVGGAFTDTQYF
j_gene: TRBJ2-3
d_gene: .
v_gene: TRBV29-1

CDR3aa: CATSRARGSTDTQYF
j_gene: TRBJ2-3
d_gene: .
v_gene: TRBV15